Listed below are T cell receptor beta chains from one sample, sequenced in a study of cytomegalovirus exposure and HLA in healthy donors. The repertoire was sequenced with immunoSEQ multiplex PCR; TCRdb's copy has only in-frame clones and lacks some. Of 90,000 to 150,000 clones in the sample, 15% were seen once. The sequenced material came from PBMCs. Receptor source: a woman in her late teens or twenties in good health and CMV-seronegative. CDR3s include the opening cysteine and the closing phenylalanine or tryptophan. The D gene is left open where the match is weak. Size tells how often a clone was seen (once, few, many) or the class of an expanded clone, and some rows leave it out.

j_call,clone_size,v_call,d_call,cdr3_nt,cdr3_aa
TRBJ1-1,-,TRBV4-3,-,TGCGCCAGCAGCCAGACAGACCGGAACACTGAAGCTTTCTTT,CASSQTDRNTEAFF
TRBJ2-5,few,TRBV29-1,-,TGCAGCGTTGTGGTGCGAGAGACCCAGTACTTC,CSVVVRETQYF
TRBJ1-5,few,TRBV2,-,TGTGCCAGCGATCAGGGTTTAGATCAGCCCCAGCATTTT,CASDQGLDQPQHF
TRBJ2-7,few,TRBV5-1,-,TGCGCCAGCAGCTTTGGTTGGGGTAGCGGCTCCTACGAGCAGTACTTC,CASSFGWGSGSYEQYF
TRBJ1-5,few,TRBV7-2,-,TGTGCCAGCGGCGTTGGGGGGGGACGCAATCAGCCCCAGCATTTT,CASGVGGGRNQPQHF
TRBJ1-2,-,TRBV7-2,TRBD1,TGTGCCAGCAGACGAGGGCCAGGGGGCTATGGCTACACCTTC,CASRRGPGGYGYTF
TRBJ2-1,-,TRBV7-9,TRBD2,TGTGCCAGCAGCTCCCTAGCGGGCCGGAGCTCCTACAATGAGCAGTTCTTC,CASSSLAGRSSYNEQFF
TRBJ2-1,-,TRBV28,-,TGTGCCAGCTCCGGCGGGACTTCGCGCTACAATGAGCAGTTCTTC,CASSGGTSRYNEQFF
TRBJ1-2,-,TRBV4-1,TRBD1,TGCGCCAGCAGCCAAGAACCGACAGGGGAAGATGGCTACACCTTC,CASSQEPTGEDGYTF
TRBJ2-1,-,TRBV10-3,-,TGTGCCATCAGGCAGGGCTACAATGAGCAGTTCTTC,CAIRQGYNEQFF
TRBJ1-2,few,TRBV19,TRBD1,TGTGCCAGTAGCCCTGGACAGGGGGAATATGGCTACACCTTC,CASSPGQGEYGYTF
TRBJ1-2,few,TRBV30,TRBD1,TGTGCCTGGAGTGGGCAGGGGGTACGCTATGGCTACACCTTC,CAWSGQGVRYGYTF
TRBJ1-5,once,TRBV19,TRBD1,TGTGCCAGTAGTGTGGACAGGGCTCAGCCCCAGCATTTT,CASSVDRAQPQHF
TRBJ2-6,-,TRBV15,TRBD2,TGTGCCACCAGCAGAGACGGGGGGTCTTCTGGGGCCAACGTCCTGACTTTC,CATSRDGGSSGANVLTF
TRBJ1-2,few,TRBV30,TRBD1,TGTGCCTGGAGTACCGGGACAGGGGCTGGCTATGGCTACACCTTC,CAWSTGTGAGYGYTF
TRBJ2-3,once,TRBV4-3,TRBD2,TGCGCCAGCAGCCAAGGGGCGGGGGTAGCAGATACGCAGTATTTT,CASSQGAGVADTQYF
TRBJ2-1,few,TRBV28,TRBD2,TGTGCCAGCAGTTCCCTAGGACTAGCGGTTTACAATGAGCAGTTCTTC,CASSSLGLAVYNEQFF
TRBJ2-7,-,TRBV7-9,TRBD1,TGTGCCGGGGGGGGGACAGGGAACGAGCAGTACTTC,CAGGGTGNEQYF
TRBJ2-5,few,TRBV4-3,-,TGCGCCAGCAGCCAATCACCGGGTCAGCAAGAGACCCAGTACTTC,CASSQSPGQQETQYF
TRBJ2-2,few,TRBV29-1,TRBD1,TGCAGCGTGGCCGGGACAGGGTCCCTATCGAACACCGGGGAGCTGTTTTTT,CSVAGTGSLSNTGELFF
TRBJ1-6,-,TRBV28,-,TGTGCCAGCAGTTCGGACTGGGGTTCACCCCTCCACTTT,CASSSDWGSPLHF
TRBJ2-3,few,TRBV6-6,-,TGTGCCAGCAGTCGGGGGGCCGCGACAGATACGCAGTATTTT,CASSRGAATDTQYF
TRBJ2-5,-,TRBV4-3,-,TGCGCCAGCAGCCAATACCCAATTCCGGACAGTCAAGAGACCCAGTACTTC,CASSQYPIPDSQETQYF
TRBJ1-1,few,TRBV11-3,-,TGTGCCAGCAGTATGGGGGGAGGCAACACTGAAGCTTTCTTT,CASSMGGGNTEAFF
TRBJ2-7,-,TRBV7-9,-,TGTGCCAGCAGCGTTTCGGGGTACGAGCAGTACTTC,CASSVSGYEQYF
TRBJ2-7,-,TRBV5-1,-,TGCGCCAGCAGCTTCGGCAGGGAAAGTAACGAGCAGTACTTC,CASSFGRESNEQYF
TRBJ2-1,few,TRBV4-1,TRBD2,TGCGCCAGCAGGGAAGAATTAGCGGGGGCCTTCAATGAGCAGTTCTTC,CASREELAGAFNEQFF
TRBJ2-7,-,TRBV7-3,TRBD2,TGTGCCAGCTCCCCCCAGCGGGGCCAGGGAGAGCAGTACTTC,CASSPQRGQGEQYF
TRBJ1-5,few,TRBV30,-,TGTGCCTGGAGCCTTTGTTATAGCAATCAGCCCCAGCATTTT,CAWSLCYSNQPQHF
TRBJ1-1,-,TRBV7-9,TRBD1,TGTGCCAGCAGCGTGGGACAGGTCAGTTCTGAAGCTTTCTTT,CASSVGQVSSEAFF
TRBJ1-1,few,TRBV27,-,TGTGCCAGCAGCCTAACCCTGAACACTGAAGCTTTCTTT,CASSLTLNTEAFF
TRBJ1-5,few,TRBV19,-,TGTGCCAGTAGTACGAGGGTTAGTCAGCCCCAGCATTTT,CASSTRVSQPQHF
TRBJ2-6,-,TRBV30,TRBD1,TGTGCCTGGAGGGACCTTGCAGGGGGCCTTGCCCCTGGGGCCAACGTCCTGACTTTC,CAWRDLAGGLAPGANVLTF
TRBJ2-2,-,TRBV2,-,TGTGCCAGCAGTGAAGGGCCGAACACCGGGGAGCTGTTTTTT,CASSEGPNTGELFF
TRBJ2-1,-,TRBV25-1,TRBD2,TGTGCCACTCAAGGGACTAGCGGCTACAATGAGCAGTTCTTC,CATQGTSGYNEQFF
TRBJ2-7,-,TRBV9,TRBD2,TGTGCCAGCAGCGTAGAGGAGGGGCTAGCGGGGGTTTCCTACGAGCAGTACTTC,CASSVEEGLAGVSYEQYF
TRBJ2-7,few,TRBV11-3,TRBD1,TGTGCCAGCAGCTTGGGACAGGGGGACGAGCAGTACTTC,CASSLGQGDEQYF
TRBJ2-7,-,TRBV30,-,TGTGCCTGGAGTAGTCAGTACGAGCAGTACTTC,CAWSSQYEQYF
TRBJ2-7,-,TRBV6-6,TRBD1,TGTGCCAGCAGTTACTCGGGACAGGGGCAAACCTACGAGCAGTACTTC,CASSYSGQGQTYEQYF
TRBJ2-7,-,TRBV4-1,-,TGCGCCAGCAGCCAAGATTATACCTACGAGCAGTACTTC,CASSQDYTYEQYF
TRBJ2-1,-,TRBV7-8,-,TGTGCCAGCAATGAACAGGGACCTACTCATAATGAGCAGTTCTTC,CASNEQGPTHNEQFF
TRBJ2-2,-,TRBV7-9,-,TGTGCCAGCAGCTTACGATCCGGGGACACCGGGGAGCTGTTTTTT,CASSLRSGDTGELFF
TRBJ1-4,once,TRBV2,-,TGTGCCGGTCGGGCAACTAATGAAAAACTGTTTTTT,CAGRATNEKLFF
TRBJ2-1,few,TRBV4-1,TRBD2,TGCGCCAGCAGCCAAGATCCCTTACTAGCGGGGGGTCACAATGAGCAGTTCTTC,CASSQDPLLAGGHNEQFF
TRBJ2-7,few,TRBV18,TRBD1,TGTGCCAGCTCACCACAACAGGGGACCTCCTACGAGCAGTACTTC,CASSPQQGTSYEQYF
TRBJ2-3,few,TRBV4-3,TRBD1,TGCGCCAGCAGCCAACAGGGACAGGGGTGGACAGATACGCAGTATTTT,CASSQQGQGWTDTQYF
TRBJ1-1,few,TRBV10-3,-,TGTGCCATCAGTGAGTCGGGGGGGCGGGGGCCCCTGGACACTGAAGCTTTCTTT,CAISESGGRGPLDTEAFF
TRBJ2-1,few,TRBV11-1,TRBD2,TGTGCCAGCAGCCCAGGACTAGCGGGGTGGGAGAATGAGCAGTTCTTC,CASSPGLAGWENEQFF
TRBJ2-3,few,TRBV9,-,TGTGCCAGCAGCGTGGAGGGTACACACACAGATACGCAGTATTTT,CASSVEGTHTDTQYF
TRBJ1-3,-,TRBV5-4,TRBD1,TGTGCCAGCAGCTCGGGACAGGGGTTTGACACCATATATTTT,CASSSGQGFDTIYF
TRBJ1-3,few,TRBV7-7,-,TGTGCCAGCCGGCATTCGGGACAAGGAAACACCATATATTTT,CASRHSGQGNTIYF
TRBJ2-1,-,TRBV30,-,TGTGCCTGGACGAATAAAATGGGGGCGGGAGATCCTCAGTTCTTC,CAWTNKMGAGDPQFF
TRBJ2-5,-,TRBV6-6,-,TGTGCCAGCAGTTACTCAGTTCGGGGGAGGGAGACCCAGTACTTC,CASSYSVRGRETQYF
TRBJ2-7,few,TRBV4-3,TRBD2,TGCGCCAGCAGCCAGGGTCGACTAGCGGGGGTTAAAGGCTACGAGCAGTACTTC,CASSQGRLAGVKGYEQYF